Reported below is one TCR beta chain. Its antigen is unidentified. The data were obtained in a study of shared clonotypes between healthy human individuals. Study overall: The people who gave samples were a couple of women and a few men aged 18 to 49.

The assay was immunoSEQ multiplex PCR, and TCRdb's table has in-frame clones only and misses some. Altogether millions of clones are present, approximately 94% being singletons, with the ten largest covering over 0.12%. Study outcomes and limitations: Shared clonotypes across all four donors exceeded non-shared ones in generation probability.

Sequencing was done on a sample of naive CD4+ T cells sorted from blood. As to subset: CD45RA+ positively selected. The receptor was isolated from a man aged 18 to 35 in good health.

CDR3 in amino acids: CASSFSVGPNTGELFF. The CDR3 DNA reads TGCGCCAGCAGCTTTTCGGTGGGCCCGAACACCGGGGAGCTGTTTTTT. V and J are TRBV5-1 and TRBJ2-2; D uncertain. Germline CDR1 reads SGHRS; CDR2 reads YFSETQ. The CDR3 has 16 amino acids. V was clipped by 2 bases and J by 0 bases, with 11 bases between them.